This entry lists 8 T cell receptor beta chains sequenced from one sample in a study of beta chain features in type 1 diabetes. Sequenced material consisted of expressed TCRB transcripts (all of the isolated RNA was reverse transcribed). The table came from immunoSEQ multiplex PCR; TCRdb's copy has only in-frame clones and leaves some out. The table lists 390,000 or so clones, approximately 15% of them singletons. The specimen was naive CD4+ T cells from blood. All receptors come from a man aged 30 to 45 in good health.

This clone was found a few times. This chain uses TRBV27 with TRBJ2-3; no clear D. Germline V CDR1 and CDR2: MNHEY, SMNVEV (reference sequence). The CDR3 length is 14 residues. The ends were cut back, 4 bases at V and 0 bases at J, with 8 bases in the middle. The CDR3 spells CASSYIASTDTQYF. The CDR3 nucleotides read TGTGCCAGCAGTTATATCGCTAGCACAGATACGCAGTATTTT.

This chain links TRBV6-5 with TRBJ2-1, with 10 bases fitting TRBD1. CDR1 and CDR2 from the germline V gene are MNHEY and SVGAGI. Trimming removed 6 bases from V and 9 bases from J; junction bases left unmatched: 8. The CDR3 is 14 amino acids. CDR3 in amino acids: CASSLDRGPGEQFF. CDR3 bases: TGTGCCAGCAGCTTAGACAGGGGGCCAGGTGAGCAGTTCTTC.

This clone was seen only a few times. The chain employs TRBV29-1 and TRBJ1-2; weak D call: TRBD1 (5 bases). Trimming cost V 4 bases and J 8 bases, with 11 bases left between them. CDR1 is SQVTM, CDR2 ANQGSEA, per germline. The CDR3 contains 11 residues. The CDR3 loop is CSVVGARGYTF. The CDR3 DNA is TGCAGCGTTGTTGGGGCTCGGGGCTACACCTTC.

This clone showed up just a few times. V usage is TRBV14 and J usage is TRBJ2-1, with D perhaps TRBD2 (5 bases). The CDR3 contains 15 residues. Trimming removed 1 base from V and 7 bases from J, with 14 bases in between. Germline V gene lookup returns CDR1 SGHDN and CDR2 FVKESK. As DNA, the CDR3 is TGTGCCAGCAGCCAAGGGAGGCTTTCCCGGAATGAGCAGTTCTTC. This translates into CASSQGRLSRNEQFF.

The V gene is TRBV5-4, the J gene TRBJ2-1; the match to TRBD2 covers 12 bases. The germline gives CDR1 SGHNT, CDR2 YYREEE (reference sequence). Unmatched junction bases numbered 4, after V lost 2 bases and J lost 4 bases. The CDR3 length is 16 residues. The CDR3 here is CASSLGGTSGYNEQFF. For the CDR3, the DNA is TGTGCCAGCAGCTTAGGCGGGACTAGCGGGTACAATGAGCAGTTCTTC.

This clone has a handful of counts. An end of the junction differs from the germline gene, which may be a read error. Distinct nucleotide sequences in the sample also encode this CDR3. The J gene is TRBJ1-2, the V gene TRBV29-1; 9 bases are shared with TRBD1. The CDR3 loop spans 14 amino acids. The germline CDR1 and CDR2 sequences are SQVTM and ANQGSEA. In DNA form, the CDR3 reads TGCAGCGTGGAAGGGACAGGGTCGATCTATGGCTACACCTTC. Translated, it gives CSVEGTGSIYGYTF.

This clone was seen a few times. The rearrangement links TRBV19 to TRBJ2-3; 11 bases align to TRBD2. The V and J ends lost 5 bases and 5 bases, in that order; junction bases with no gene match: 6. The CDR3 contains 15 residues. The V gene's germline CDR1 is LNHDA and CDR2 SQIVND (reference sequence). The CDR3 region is CASSVLLAGGDTQYF. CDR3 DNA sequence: TGTGCCAGTAGTGTCCTCCTAGCGGGGGGAGATACGCAGTATTTT.

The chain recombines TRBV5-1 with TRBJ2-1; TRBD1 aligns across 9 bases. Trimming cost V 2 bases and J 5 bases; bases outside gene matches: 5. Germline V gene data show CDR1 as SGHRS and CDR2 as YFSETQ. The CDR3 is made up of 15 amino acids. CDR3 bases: TGCGCCAGCAGCTTAACCGGGACAGGGAACAATGAGCAGTTCTTC. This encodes CASSLTGTGNNEQFF.